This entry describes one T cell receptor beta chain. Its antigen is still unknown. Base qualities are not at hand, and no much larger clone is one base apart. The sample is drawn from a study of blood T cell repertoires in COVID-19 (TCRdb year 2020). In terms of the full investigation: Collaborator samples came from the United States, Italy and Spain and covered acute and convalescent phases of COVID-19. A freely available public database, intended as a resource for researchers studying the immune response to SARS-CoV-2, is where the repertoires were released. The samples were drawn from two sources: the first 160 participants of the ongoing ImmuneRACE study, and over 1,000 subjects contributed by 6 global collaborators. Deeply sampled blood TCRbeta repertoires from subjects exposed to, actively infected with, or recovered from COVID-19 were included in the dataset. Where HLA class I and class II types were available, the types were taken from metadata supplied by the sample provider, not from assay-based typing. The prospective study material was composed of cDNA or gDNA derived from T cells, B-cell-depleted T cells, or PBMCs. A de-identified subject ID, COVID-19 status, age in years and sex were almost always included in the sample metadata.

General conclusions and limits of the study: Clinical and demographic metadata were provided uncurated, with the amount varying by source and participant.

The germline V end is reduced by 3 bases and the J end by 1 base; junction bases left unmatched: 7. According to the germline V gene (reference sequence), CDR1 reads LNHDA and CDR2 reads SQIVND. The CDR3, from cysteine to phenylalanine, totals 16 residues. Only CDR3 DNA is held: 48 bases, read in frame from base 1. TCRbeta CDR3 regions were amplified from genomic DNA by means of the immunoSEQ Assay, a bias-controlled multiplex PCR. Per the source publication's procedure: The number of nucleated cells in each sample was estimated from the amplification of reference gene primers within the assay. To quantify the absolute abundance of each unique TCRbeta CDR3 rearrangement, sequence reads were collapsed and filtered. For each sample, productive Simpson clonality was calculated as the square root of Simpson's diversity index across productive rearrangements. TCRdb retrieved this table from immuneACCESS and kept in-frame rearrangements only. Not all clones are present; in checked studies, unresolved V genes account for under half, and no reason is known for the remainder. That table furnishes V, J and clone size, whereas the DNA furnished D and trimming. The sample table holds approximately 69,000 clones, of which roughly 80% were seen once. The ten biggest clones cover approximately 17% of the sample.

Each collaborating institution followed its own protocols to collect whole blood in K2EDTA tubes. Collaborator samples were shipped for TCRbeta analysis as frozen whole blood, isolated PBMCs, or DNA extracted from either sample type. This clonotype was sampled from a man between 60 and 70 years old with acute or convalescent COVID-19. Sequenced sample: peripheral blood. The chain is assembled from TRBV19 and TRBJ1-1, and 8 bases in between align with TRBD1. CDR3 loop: CASSIGQGAWNTEAFF. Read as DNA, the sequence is TGTGCCAGTAGTATCGGGCAGGGGGCATGGAACACTGAAGCTTTCTTT.